Shown below are 21 T cell receptor beta chains from a single sample sequenced in a study of OX40 agonist ivuxolimab in advanced cancers. The assay was immunoSEQ multiplex PCR, and TCRdb's table has in-frame clones only and misses some. Counted here are about 20,000 clones, about nine tenths occurring once; the ten biggest clones make up 15% to 20%. Sequenced here: CD4+ or CD8+ T cells sorted from blood, sampled in a trial of the OX40 agonist ivuxolimab. The receptors were sampled from an adult with an advanced solid tumor such as melanoma, head and neck, liver or kidney cancer.

This chain links TRBV7-2 with TRBJ2-2; D remains unclear. CDR1 is SGHTA, CDR2 FQGNSA, per germline. Trimming removed 1 base from V and 6 bases from J, with 12 bases in between. The CDR3 length is 15 residues. The CDR3 region has the DNA TGTGCCAGCAGCTTAGTGTCAGGTTTATCCGGGGAGCTGTTTTTT. This gives the protein CASSLVSGLSGELFF.

V usage is TRBV15 and J usage is TRBJ2-5; the D is unclear. The DNA end favors TRBJ2-7, so the J call may be wrong. Germline V lookup: CDR1 LNHNV, CDR2 YYDKDF (reference sequence). This CDR3 region has 14 residues. The CDR3 DNA sequence: TGTGCCACCAGCAGAGGATTTCCTACCTACGAGCAGTACTTC. Encoded protein: CATSRGFPTYEQYF.

The genes are TRBV5-6 and TRBJ2-7; 8 nucleotides match TRBD1. Germline values: CDR1 SGHDT, CDR2 YYEEEE. This CDR3 has 15 residues. Trimming cost V 4 bases and J 2 bases; bases outside gene matches: 8. CDR3 DNA sequence: TGTGCCAGCAGCCGGGACAGGATACCAACCTACGAGCAGTACTTC. Translation gives CASSRDRIPTYEQYF. Supplemented by reference TRBV5-6 and TRBJ2-7, the full variable domain reads DAGVTQSPTHLIKTRGQQVTLRCSPKSGHDTVSWYQQALGQGPQFIFQYYEEEERQRGNFPDRFSGHQFPNYSSELNVNALLLGDSALYLCASSRDRIPTYEQYFGPGTRLTVT.

This chain links TRBV18 with TRBJ1-3, with D possibly being TRBD1 (5 bases). The germline V gene encodes CDR1 KGHSH and CDR2 LQKENI. This CDR3 region has 15 residues. Between the trimmed V and J ends, which lost 2 bases and 4 bases, there was a span of 12 bases. CDR3: CASSPFRGEGNTIYF. In DNA form, the CDR3 reads TGTGCCAGCTCACCATTCCGAGGGGAGGGAAACACCATATATTTT.

With respect to this clone: One end of the junction is discordant with germline, which a read error may explain. The chain joins TRBV4-2 to TRBJ2-7; 8 bases line up with TRBD1. This CDR3 is built from 17 residues. Germline CDR1 LGHNA, CDR2 YNFKEQ. CDR3: CASSRTRGAGGSNEQYF. The DNA of the CDR3 is TGTGCCAGCAGCCGGACGAGGGGGGCAGGGGGCTCCAACGAGCAGTACTTC.

The rearrangement uses TRBV19 and TRBJ2-5, with TRBD2 matching 15 bases. Looked up from germline, CDR1 is LNHDA and CDR2 is SQIVND (reference sequence). This CDR3 contains 16 residues. The V and J ends lost 3 bases and 5 bases, in that order; junction bases with no gene match: 4. The CDR3 is CASSMGLAGGGETQYF. The CDR3 DNA reads as TGTGCCAGTAGTATGGGACTAGCGGGGGGTGGCGAGACCCAGTACTTC.

V is TRBV19 and J is TRBJ1-1, with D possibly TRBD1 on 6 matching bases. Trimming removed 7 bases from V and 2 bases from J, with 20 bases in between. The CDR3 is made up of 16 amino acids. Germline V CDR1 and CDR2: LNHDA, SQIVND (reference sequence). The CDR3 nucleotides read TGTGCCAGTACGGGGGGCCCTGGTCAGGCTAACACTGAAGCTTTCTTT. Translated: CASTGGPGQANTEAFF. Using reference TRBV19 and TRBJ1-1 for the parts outside the CDR3, the full variable domain is DGGITQSPKYLFRKEGQNVTLSCEQNLNHDAMYWYRQDPGQGLRLIYYSQIVNDFQKGDIAEGYSVSREKKESFPLTVTSAQKNPTAFYLCASTGGPGQANTEAFFGQGTRLTVV.

The J gene is TRBJ1-5, the V gene TRBV19; possible D gene TRBD1, 5 bases. The CDR3 has 13 residues. V was trimmed by 6 bases and J by 3 bases, leaving 9 bases between them. In germline, CDR1 is LNHDA, CDR2 SQIVND (reference sequence). The CDR3 region has the DNA TGTGCCAGTAGGGACACGGCCAATCAGCCCCAGCATTTT. It is translated as CASRDTANQPQHF. The full variable domain, completed using reference TRBV19 and TRBJ1-5, is DGGITQSPKYLFRKEGQNVTLSCEQNLNHDAMYWYRQDPGQGLRLIYYSQIVNDFQKGDIAEGYSVSREKKESFPLTVTSAQKNPTAFYLCASRDTANQPQHFGDGTRLSIL.

The chain carries TRBV5-4 and TRBJ2-1; 10 bases agree with TRBD2. The germline V gene encodes CDR1 SGHNT and CDR2 YYREEE (reference sequence). CDR3 length: 14 residues. The J segment lost 5 bases and the V segment lost 4 bases, leaving 3 bases of the junction unmatched. As DNA, the CDR3 is TGTGCCAGCAGCGGACTAGCGGAGGACAATGAGCAGTTCTTC. This codes for CASSGLAEDNEQFF.

This clone came up a few times. V and J are TRBV7-9 and TRBJ1-1; tentatively, D is TRBD1 (5 bases). The V gene lost 3 bases and the J gene lost 4 bases, with 9 bases spanning the gap. Looked up from germline, CDR1 is SEHNR and CDR2 is FQNEAQ (reference sequence). This CDR3 has 13 amino acids. The CDR3 sequence: CASSFGGATEAFF. CDR3 DNA sequence: TGTGCCAGCAGCTTTGGGGGAGCCACTGAAGCTTTCTTT.

The J gene is TRBJ1-1, the V gene TRBV30; no reliable D call. Germline V CDR1 and CDR2: GTSNPN, SVGIG (reference sequence). CDR3 length: 14 residues. V lost 1 base and J 0 bases, leaving 9 bases between the germline ends. The CDR3: CAWSDWRMNTEAFF. The CDR3 bases are TGTGCCTGGAGTGATTGGCGGATGAACACTGAAGCTTTCTTT.

This clone has a handful of counts. The V gene is TRBV2, the J gene TRBJ1-1, with D hard to call. Per the germline V gene, CDR1 is SNHLY and CDR2 is FYNNEI. This CDR3 comprises 11 residues. Trimming cost V 1 base and J 9 bases, with 6 bases left between them. CDR3 region: CASSEESKAFF. DNA for the CDR3: TGTGCCAGCAGTGAAGAGTCGAAAGCTTTCTTT.

The J gene is TRBJ1-1, the V gene TRBV5-8; 7 bases are a match to TRBD1. The CDR3 covers 15 residues. Losses at the gene ends were 4 bases for V and 1 base for J; bases not matched to a gene: 7. Germline assignment: CDR1 SGHTS and CDR2 YDEGEE. In DNA form, the CDR3 reads TGTGCCAGCAGCACGACGGACAGGAGGAACACTGAAGCTTTCTTT. It translates to CASSTTDRRNTEAFF.

The chain links TRBV6-5 to TRBJ1-5; TRBD1 might be the D (5 bases). The CDR3 has 15 residues. V was clipped by 5 bases and J by 7 bases, with 18 bases between them. Germline V gene sequence: CDR1 MNHEY, CDR2 SVGAGI. This chain's CDR3 is CASSPGGRRAQPQHF. The CDR3 coding sequence is TGTGCCAGCAGTCCGGGGGGAAGGAGGGCCCAGCCCCAGCATTTT.

This clone was seen a handful of times. The V and J genes are TRBV5-3 and TRBJ2-7; 11 nucleotides match TRBD1. TRBV5-3 is reported as an ORF; its role is uncertain. Losses at the gene ends were 2 bases for V and 2 bases for J; bases not matched to a gene: 3. This CDR3 has 15 residues. Here the CDR3 DNA reads TGTGCCAGAAGCTTACCGGACAGGGGGCCCTACGAGCAGTACTTC. This translates into CARSLPDRGPYEQYF.

This clone occurred once. The V and J genes are TRBV5-4 and TRBJ1-2; D possibly corresponds to TRBD1 (6 bases). The ends were cut back, 4 bases at V and 4 bases at J, with 20 bases in the middle. This CDR3 has 16 residues. Germline V gene lookup returns CDR1 SGHNT and CDR2 YYREEE (reference sequence). The CDR3 sequence is CASSVPQGGRPYGYTF. DNA for the CDR3: TGTGCCAGCAGCGTACCACAGGGCGGTCGGCCCTATGGCTACACCTTC.

V gene TRBV30 combines with J gene TRBJ2-3; no clear D. Germline V CDR1 and CDR2: GTSNPN, SVGIG (reference sequence). The CDR3 extends over 14 amino acids. V shed 0 bases and J shed 0 bases, with 7 bases lying between them. The CDR3 nucleotides read TGTGCCTGGAGTGTCCTCGATAGCACAGATACGCAGTATTTT. The encoded protein is CAWSVLDSTDTQYF.

The chain combines TRBV19 with TRBJ1-1, with D possibly matching TRBD1 (5 bases). V lost 3 bases and J 4 bases, leaving 9 bases between the germline ends. The CDR3 is 13 amino acids. CDR1 and CDR2 (germline): LNHDA, SQIVND (reference sequence). The CDR3 bases are TGTGCCAGTAGTATGGGCAGGGCCACTGAAGCTTTCTTT. It is translated as CASSMGRATEAFF.

This clone was counted a few times. The genes are TRBV11-2 and TRBJ2-7, with D unclear. The V end was cut by 0 bases, the J end by 1 base, with 7 bases between. CDR3 length: 14 residues. Germline CDR1 and CDR2: SGHAT and FQNNGV. CDR3 DNA sequence: TGTGCCAGCAGCTTAGAAGATGGTTCCTACGAGCAGTACTTC. Its protein product is CASSLEDGSYEQYF.

This clone was seen only a few times. This chain links TRBV7-8 with TRBJ2-7, with D unresolved. The CDR3 consists of 17 residues. V lost 0 bases and J lost 5, with 20 bases in between. The germline V gene has CDR1 SGHVS and CDR2 FQNEAQ. The CDR3 DNA reads TGTGCCAGCAGCTTAGCGTTTGGGTCCAAACCCATGGACGAGCAGTACTTC. Residues: CASSLAFGSKPMDEQYF.

The genes are TRBV13 and TRBJ1-2; no firm D call. From germline, CDR1 is PRHDT and CDR2 FYEKMQ (reference sequence). This CDR3 comprises 12 residues. V lost 5 bases to trimming and J lost 0 bases, with 4 bases between them. The DNA of the CDR3 is TGTGCCAGCAGCAAAGCTAACTATGGCTACACCTTC. It yields the protein CASSKANYGYTF.